A single sample is the source of the 23 T cell receptor beta chains below, sequenced in a study of blood T cell repertoires in COVID-19. Profiling relied on immunoSEQ multiplex PCR, and the TCRdb table lists in-frame clones only, not all of them. In the table there are about 190,000 clones, roughly 84% of which are singletons. Sequencing input: peripheral blood. These receptors were obtained from a human donor in a cohort sampled during active COVID-19.

The rearrangement uses TRBV11-2 and TRBJ2-6; tentative D call: TRBD2 (6 bases). Per germline, CDR1 SGHAT and CDR2 FQNNGV. The CDR3 contains 19 residues. The V and J ends lost 5 bases and 2 bases respectively, with 22 bases between them. CDR3 bases: TGTGCCAGCAGCGCCAGGGAAATCGGGGGTACCGCTGGGGCCAACGTCCTGACTTTC. Amino acid sequence: CASSAREIGGTAGANVLTF.

The V and J genes are TRBV7-9 and TRBJ2-1; the match to TRBD2 covers 8 bases. CDR3 length equals 16 residues. After removal of 5 bases from V and 2 bases from J, the junction contained 8 bases not matched to a gene. Germline CDR1 and CDR2: SEHNR and FQNEAQ (reference sequence). CDR3 amino acids: CASSPLGGRPYNEQFF. CDR3 nucleotides: TGTGCCAGCAGCCCACTTGGCGGGAGGCCCTACAATGAGCAGTTCTTC.

The chain joins TRBV20-1 to TRBJ1-3, with a possible D match to TRBD1 (6 bases). CDR1 and CDR2 from the germline V gene are DFQATT and SNEGSKA (reference sequence). Deletions cut 6 bases from V and 8 bases from J, with 11 bases between. The CDR3 is made up of 11 amino acids. This chain's CDR3 is CSAAGADTIYF. The DNA for the CDR3 is TGCAGTGCAGCAGGGGCGGACACCATATATTTT.

The V gene is TRBV7-9, the J gene TRBJ1-2; D is perhaps TRBD1 (5 bases). Per germline, CDR1 SEHNR and CDR2 FQNEAQ (reference sequence). This CDR3 has 15 amino acids. Between the trimmed V and J ends, which lost 3 bases and 2 bases, there was a span of 13 bases. This CDR3 is CASSFEWGGNYGYTF. As DNA, the CDR3 is TGTGCCAGCAGCTTCGAATGGGGGGGAAACTATGGCTACACCTTC.

The chain links TRBV6-5 to TRBJ2-5, with 9 positions matching TRBD1. The CDR3 is 14 amino acids. CDR1 and CDR2 (germline): MNHEY, SVGAGI. V trimming: 6 bases; J trimming: 8 bases; junction bases outside the gene matches: 10. The CDR3 region is CASSRTGDMGTQYF. Written as DNA, the CDR3 is TGTGCCAGCAGCCGGACAGGGGACATGGGAACCCAGTACTTC.

This chain joins TRBV6-1 and TRBJ2-1; D is possibly TRBD2 (7 bases). Germline V gene lookup returns CDR1 MNHNS and CDR2 SASEGT. This CDR3 spans 16 amino acids. V was trimmed by 2 bases and J by 0 bases, leaving 11 bases between them. CDR3 in DNA: TGTGCCAGCAGTGAAAGGGGGGGCAGCTCCTACAATGAGCAGTTCTTC. Translated: CASSERGGSSYNEQFF.

This clone occurred a few times. The chain employs TRBV30 and TRBJ1-6; 7 bases align to TRBD1. J was trimmed by 7 bases and V by 8 bases; bases with no gene match: 14. The CDR3 contains 15 residues. Germline CDR1 and CDR2: GTSNPN and SVGIG (reference sequence). The DNA for the CDR3 is TGTGCCCTCACGAGGGAGCAGGGGGTAAATTCACCCCTCCACTTT. Its translation: CALTREQGVNSPLHF.

In its sample, this clone was seen once. The chain has TRBV27 and TRBJ2-7; tentatively, D is TRBD1 (5 bases). Per germline, CDR1 MNHEY and CDR2 SMNVEV (reference sequence). The CDR3 has 13 amino acids. Deletions cut 6 bases from V and 4 bases from J, with 13 bases between. Here the CDR3 DNA reads TGTGCCAGCAGAAAGACAGCGAGATACGAGCAGTACTTC. Translated: CASRKTARYEQYF.

The V call is TRBV5-1, the J call TRBJ1-1, with 8 positions matching TRBD1. CDR1 SGHRS and CDR2 YFSETQ come from the germline V gene. Germline trimming cut 4 bases from V and 4 bases from J; bases unmatched to any gene: 6. CDR3 length: 14 residues. For the CDR3, the DNA is TGCGCCAGCAGCCTATATACAGGGGGCACTGAAGCTTTCTTT. This sequence encodes CASSLYTGGTEAFF.

On this clone: At one of its ends the junction is not consistent with the germline gene, which may arise from a read error. The rearrangement links TRBV18 to TRBJ1-4; 7 positions match TRBD1. The germline gives CDR1 KGHSH, CDR2 LQKENI. CDR3 length equals 19 residues. CDR3 sequence reads: CASSPRQGWSAATNEKLFF. The CDR3 region has the DNA TGTGCTAGCTCACCGCGACAGGGCTGGTCAGCAGCAACTAATGAAAAACTGTTTTTT. The full variable domain, completed using reference TRBV18 and TRBJ1-4, is NAGVMQNPRHLVRRRGQEARLRCSPMKGHSHVYWYRQLPEEGLKFMVYLQKENIIDESGMPKERFSAEFPKEGPSILRIQQVVRGDSAAYFCASSPRQGWSAATNEKLFFGSGTQLSVL.

V gene TRBV6-5 combines with J gene TRBJ1-1, with D perhaps TRBD1 (6 bases). Germline V gene data show CDR1 as MNHEY and CDR2 as SVGAGI. This CDR3 has 14 amino acids. V was trimmed by 2 bases and J by 4 bases, leaving 11 bases between them. DNA for the CDR3: TGTGCCAGCAGTTACCGGGGAGGGGGCACTGAAGCTTTCTTT. Translated, it gives CASSYRGGGTEAFF.

The chain recombines TRBV5-6 with TRBJ2-1; D remains unclear. Deletions cut 1 base from V and 1 base from J, with 15 bases between. Germline V gene data show CDR1 as SGHDT and CDR2 as YYEEEE. The CDR3 has 17 amino acids. This CDR3 is CASSLSYRAISYNEQFF. DNA for the CDR3: TGTGCCAGCAGCTTGTCGTACAGAGCTATATCCTACAATGAGCAGTTCTTC.

CDR3 amino acids: CASSPGTGLELVGYGYTF. DNA of the CDR3: TGTGCCAGCAGCCCCGGCACCGGCTTGGAGCTGGTCGGGTATGGCTACACCTTC. V and J are TRBV5-6 and TRBJ1-2, with D hard to call. Germline-derived CDR1 and CDR2 are SGHDT and YYEEEE. This CDR3 spans 18 amino acids. V was trimmed by 4 bases and J by 5 bases, leaving 27 bases between them.

The CDR3 reads CASSDTPRSQHF. The CDR3, as DNA: TGTGCCAGCAGTGACACGCCCAGGTCCCAGCATTTT. The chain carries TRBV2 and TRBJ1-5; D unclear. Germline V gene data show CDR1 as SNHLY and CDR2 as FYNNEI. V was shortened by 3 bases and J by 11 bases, with 11 bases between the two germline ends. The CDR3 runs 12 residues.

The J gene is TRBJ2-2, the V gene TRBV12-3 or TRBV12-4; D possibly corresponds to TRBD1 (5 bases). CDR3 size: 13 residues. V lost 4 bases, J lost 6 bases, and 9 bases lay in between. Here the CDR3 reads CASSSIRAGELFF. DNA for the CDR3: TGTGCCAGCAGTTCGATCAGGGCCGGGGAGCTGTTTTTT.

The chain links TRBV14 to TRBJ1-2; D might be TRBD1 (6 bases). The CDR3 is 15 amino acids. CDR1 is SGHDN, CDR2 FVKESK, per germline. Deletions cut 3 bases from V and 0 bases from J, with 11 bases between. CDR3 sequence reads: CASSHRTVTNYGYTF. DNA of the CDR3: TGTGCCAGCAGCCACAGGACAGTCACTAACTATGGCTACACCTTC.

This clone occurred a few times. The chain links TRBV5-1 to TRBJ2-3; 11 bases agree with TRBD2. This CDR3 has 19 residues. Germline V lookup: CDR1 SGHRS, CDR2 YFSETQ. V shed 0 bases, J shed 0 bases, and the junction held 9 bases outside the gene matches. CDR3 protein: CASSLGLAGGLTSTDTQYF. The CDR3, as DNA: TGCGCCAGCAGCTTGGGGCTAGCGGGGGGCCTAACTAGCACAGATACGCAGTATTTT.

The genes are TRBV18 and TRBJ2-6; D not resolved. V was trimmed by 5 bases and J by 1 base, leaving 15 bases between them. CDR3 length: 17 residues. The V gene's germline CDR1 is KGHSH and CDR2 LQKENI. The CDR3 nucleotides are TGTGCCAGCTCATCAATTACTGCCCAATCTGGGGCCAACGTCCTGACTTTC. Translation: CASSSITAQSGANVLTF.

This clone was detected many times. This chain uses TRBV6-1 with TRBJ1-1; 10 nucleotides match TRBD1. Germline CDR1 is MNHNS and CDR2 is SASEGT. The CDR3 consists of 14 residues. The V gene end was trimmed by 3 bases and the J gene end by 3 bases; junction bases not matched to a gene: 1. The CDR3 region is CASSEDRGDTEAFF. CDR3 bases: TGTGCCAGCAGTGAGGACAGGGGGGACACTGAAGCTTTCTTT.

The chain couples TRBV6-1 to TRBJ1-6; D is unresolved. The CDR3 is 11 residues long. Germline V gene data show CDR1 as MNHNS and CDR2 as SASEGT. Trimming removed 3 bases from V and 10 bases from J, with 4 bases in between. The CDR3 nucleotides read TGTGCCAGCAGTGACGTATCACCCCTCCACTTT. It yields the protein CASSDVSPLHF.

In its sample, this clone was seen a few times. This rearrangement joins TRBV5-1 to TRBJ1-2; D is unresolved. Germline lookup yields CDR1 SGHRS and CDR2 YFSETQ. The CDR3 is 13 residues long. V was trimmed by 4 bases and J by 4 bases, leaving 11 bases between them. CDR3 in amino acids: CASSTDRVYGYTF. The CDR3 nucleotides are TGCGCCAGCAGCACCGATCGGGTCTATGGCTACACCTTC. Filled out from reference TRBV5-1 and TRBJ1-2, the complete variable domain reads KAGVTQTPRYLIKTRGQQVTLSCSPISGHRSVSWYQQTPGQGLQFLFEYFSETQRNKGNFPGRFSGRQFSNSRSEMNVSTLELGDSALYLCASSTDRVYGYTFGSGTRLTVV.

V usage is TRBV28 and J usage is TRBJ1-5; weak D call: TRBD1 (5 bases). The CDR3 sequence is 15 residues long. CDR1 and CDR2 (germline): MDHEN, SYDVKM. Between the trimmed V and J ends, which lost 6 bases and 1 base, there was a span of 13 bases. CDR3 sequence: CASSRGGGSNQPQHF. The CDR3 nucleotides are TGTGCCAGCAGCCGCGGGGGGGGAAGCAATCAGCCCCAGCATTTT.

The CDR3 bases are TGTGCCAGCAGTTCTTCCGGAGCGAACACCGGGGAGCTGTTTTTT. Its protein product is CASSSSGANTGELFF. The gene calls are TRBV25-1 and TRBJ2-2; D is undetermined. The CDR3 has 15 amino acids. V lost 5 bases and J lost 0, with 10 bases in between. CDR1 and CDR2 from the germline V gene are MGHDK and SYGVNS.